The 9 T cell receptor beta chains below were found in one sample sequenced in a study of blood T cell repertoires in COVID-19. Profiling relied on immunoSEQ multiplex PCR, and the TCRdb table lists in-frame clones only, not all of them. The sample lists 310,000 or so clones, 90% occurring once. Source material: PBMCs or T cells enriched from blood (not recorded which). The source is a woman in her 30s who had recovered from COVID-19.

The chain combines TRBV24-1 with TRBJ2-1, with 7 bases matching TRBD2. The CDR3 is made up of 15 amino acids. The germline V gene encodes CDR1 KGHDR and CDR2 SFDVKD. V lost 0 bases and J lost 9; bases outside the gene matches: 7. The CDR3 region has the DNA TGTGCCACCAGTGATTTGTCAAGCGGGACTGGTGAGCAGTTCTTC. Amino acids: CATSDLSSGTGEQFF.

The rearrangement links TRBV19 to TRBJ2-2, with 8 nucleotides matching TRBD1. Germline CDR1 and CDR2: LNHDA and SQIVND (reference sequence). The trim removed 7 bases at V and 1 base at J, leaving 11 bases unmatched. This CDR3 has 17 residues. The CDR3 nucleotides are TGTGCCAGTACCCCGAGGCCCGGGACAGGGAACACCGGGGAGCTGTTTTTT. Translated, it gives CASTPRPGTGNTGELFF.

The J gene is TRBJ1-2, the V gene TRBV4-3; possible D gene TRBD1, 6 bases. Germline CDR1 is LGHNA and CDR2 is YSLEER. This CDR3 spans 16 amino acids. V lost 1 base and J 0 bases, leaving 12 bases between the germline ends. CDR3 region: CASSQVGTKANYGYTF. Written as DNA, the CDR3 is TGCGCCAGCAGCCAAGTAGGGACAAAAGCTAACTATGGCTACACCTTC.

The chain joins TRBV13 to TRBJ2-1; TRBD2 matches 11 bases. This CDR3 contains 15 residues. The germline CDR1 and CDR2 sequences are PRHDT and FYEKMQ (reference sequence). The junction had 2 bases not matched to a gene; V was cut back by 1 base and J by 6 bases. CDR3: CASSLVLAGVNEQFF. The CDR3, as DNA: TGTGCCAGCAGCTTAGTACTAGCGGGAGTCAATGAGCAGTTCTTC.

The J gene is TRBJ1-3, the V gene TRBV7-8, with no clear D. CDR1 is SGHVS, CDR2 FQNEAQ, per germline. The CDR3 is 15 residues long. V was clipped by 6 bases and J by 0 bases, with 12 bases between them. CDR3 coding DNA: TGTGCCAGCAGGTTCGACGGGAACTCTGGAAACACCATATATTTT. Its translation: CASRFDGNSGNTIYF. The variable domain in full, with the rest retrieved from reference TRBV7-8 and TRBJ1-3, is GAGVSQSPRYKVAKRGQDVALRCDPISGHVSLFWYQQALGQGPEFLTYFQNEAQLDKSGLPSDRFFAERPEGSVSTLKIQRTQQEDSAVYLCASRFDGNSGNTIYFGEGSWLTVV.

The chain couples TRBV19 to TRBJ2-7; D is possibly TRBD2 (6 bases). Per germline, CDR1 LNHDA and CDR2 SQIVND (reference sequence). The CDR3 is made up of 13 amino acids. Between the trimmed V and J ends, which lost 7 bases and 1 base, there was a span of 11 bases. CDR3 nucleotides: TGTGCCAGTAACTCGGGAGTATCCTACGAGCAGTACTTC. It yields the protein CASNSGVSYEQYF.

The chain recombines TRBV11-1 with TRBJ2-2; D possibly corresponds to TRBD2 (6 bases). CDR1 is SGHAT and CDR2 is FQDESV in the germline V gene (reference sequence). Between the trimmed V and J ends, which lost 5 bases and 6 bases, there was a span of 19 bases. The CDR3 has 16 amino acids. This CDR3 reads CASSRTRGGSPGELFF. As DNA, the CDR3 is TGTGCCAGCAGCCGAACTCGGGGAGGATCCCCCGGGGAGCTGTTTTTT.

The chain links TRBV24-1 to TRBJ2-5; weak D call: TRBD1 (5 bases). Germline CDR1 and CDR2: KGHDR and SFDVKD. This CDR3 region has 13 residues. The V end lost 3 bases, the J end lost 1 base, and 5 bases lay between the germline ends. The CDR3 DNA reads as TGTGCCACCAGTGATGGGGCCCAAGAGACCCAGTACTTC. This encodes CATSDGAQETQYF.

V and J are TRBV3-1 (or the pseudogene TRBV3-2) and TRBJ2-7; weak D call: TRBD1 (6 bases). V lost 5 bases and J 4 bases, leaving 12 bases between the germline ends. Germline V gene lookup returns CDR1 LGHDT and CDR2 YNNKEL (reference sequence). The CDR3 sequence is 13 residues long. CDR3 coding DNA: TGTGCCAGCAGCAACAGGGAACTTTACGAGCAGTACTTC. Encoded protein: CASSNRELYEQYF.